This TCR beta chain was documented in a study of T cell responses to AZD1222 COVID-19 vaccine. Germline loops: CDR1 LNHDA, CDR2 SQIVND (reference sequence). The CDR3 extends over 16 amino acids. Between the trimmed V and J ends, which lost 3 bases and 3 bases, there was a span of 12 bases. With respect to this clone: No antigen is known for it.

Data came from immunoSEQ multiplex PCR; TCRdb stores just in-frame clones and leaves some out. This sample has 150,000 or so clones, with roughly nine tenths found just once. Whole-study findings and limits: Just 5 or 6 AZD1222 recipients tested seropositive at baseline. The sample set comprised mostly white British donors with more females, and clonal diversity was possibly underestimated.

The receptor's source is an adult in good health. The sample here was peripheral blood, taken on day 0 of AZD1222 vaccination. The chain couples TRBV19 to TRBJ2-6; D unclear. The CDR3 reads CASSIPRTGGANVLTF. The CDR3 nucleotides are TGTGCCAGTAGTATTCCTCGGACGGGTGGGGCCAACGTCCTGACTTTC.